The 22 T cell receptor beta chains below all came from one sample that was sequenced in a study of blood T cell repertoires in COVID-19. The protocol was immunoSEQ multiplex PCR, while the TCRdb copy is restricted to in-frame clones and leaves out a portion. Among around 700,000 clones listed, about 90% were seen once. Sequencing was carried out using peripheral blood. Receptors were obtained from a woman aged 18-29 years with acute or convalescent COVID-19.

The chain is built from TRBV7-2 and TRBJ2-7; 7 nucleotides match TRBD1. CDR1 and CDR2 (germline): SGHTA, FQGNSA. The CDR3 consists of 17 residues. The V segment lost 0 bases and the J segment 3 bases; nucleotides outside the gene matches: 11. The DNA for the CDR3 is TGTGCCAGCAGCTTAGCCCTCGGGACAGCCACCTACTACGAGCAGTACTTC. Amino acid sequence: CASSLALGTATYYEQYF.

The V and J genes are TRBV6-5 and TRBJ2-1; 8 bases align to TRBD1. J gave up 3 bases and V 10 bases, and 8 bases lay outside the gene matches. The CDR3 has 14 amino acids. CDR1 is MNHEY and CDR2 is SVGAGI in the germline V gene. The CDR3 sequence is CATADRDGYNEQFF. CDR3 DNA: TGTGCCACCGCGGACAGGGATGGCTACAATGAGCAGTTCTTC.

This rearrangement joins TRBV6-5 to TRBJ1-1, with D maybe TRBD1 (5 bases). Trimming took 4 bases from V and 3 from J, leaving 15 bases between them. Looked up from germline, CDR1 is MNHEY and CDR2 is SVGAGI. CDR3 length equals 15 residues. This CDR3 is CASSSLGGKYTEAFF. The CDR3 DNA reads TGTGCCAGCAGTTCCCTCGGGGGAAAGTACACTGAAGCTTTCTTT.

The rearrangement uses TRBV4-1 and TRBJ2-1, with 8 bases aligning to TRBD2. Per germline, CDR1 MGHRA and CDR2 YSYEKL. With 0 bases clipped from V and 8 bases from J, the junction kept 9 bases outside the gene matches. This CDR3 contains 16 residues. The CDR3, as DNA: TGCGCCAGCAGCCAAGATGCTTCGGGGGGGGCGGATGAGCAGTTCTTC. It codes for CASSQDASGGADEQFF.

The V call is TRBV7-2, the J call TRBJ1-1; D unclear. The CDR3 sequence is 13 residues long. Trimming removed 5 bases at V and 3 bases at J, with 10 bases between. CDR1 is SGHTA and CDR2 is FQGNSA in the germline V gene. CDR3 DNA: TGTGCCAGCAGCCCCACTAGGGACACTGAAGCTTTCTTT. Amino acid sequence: CASSPTRDTEAFF.

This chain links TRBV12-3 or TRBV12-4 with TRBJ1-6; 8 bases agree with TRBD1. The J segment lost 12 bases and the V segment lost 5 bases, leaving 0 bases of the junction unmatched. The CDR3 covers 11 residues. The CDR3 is CASSGTGPLHF. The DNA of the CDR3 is TGTGCCAGCAGTGGGACAGGACCCCTCCACTTT.

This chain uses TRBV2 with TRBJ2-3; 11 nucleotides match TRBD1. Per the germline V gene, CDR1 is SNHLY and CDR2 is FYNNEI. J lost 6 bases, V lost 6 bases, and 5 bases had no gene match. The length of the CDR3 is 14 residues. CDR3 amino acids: CASRRTGGADTQYF. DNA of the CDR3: TGTGCCAGCAGAAGGACAGGGGGCGCCGATACGCAGTATTTT.

CDR3 DNA sequence: TGTGCCAGCAGCCTAACACAGGGGAACGACGAGCAGTACTTC. Its protein is CASSLTQGNDEQYF. The chain employs TRBV7-9 and TRBJ2-7; 7 bases agree with TRBD1. Germline V gene data show CDR1 as SEHNR and CDR2 as FQNEAQ (reference sequence). CDR3 length: 14 residues. Trimming removed 5 bases from V and 5 bases from J; junction bases left unmatched: 9.

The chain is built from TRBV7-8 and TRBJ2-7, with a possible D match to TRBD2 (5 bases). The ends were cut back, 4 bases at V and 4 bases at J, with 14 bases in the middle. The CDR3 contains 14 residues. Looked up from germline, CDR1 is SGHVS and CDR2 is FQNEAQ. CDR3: CASSYYLAWYEQYF. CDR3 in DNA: TGTGCCAGCAGCTACTATCTAGCATGGTACGAGCAGTACTTC.

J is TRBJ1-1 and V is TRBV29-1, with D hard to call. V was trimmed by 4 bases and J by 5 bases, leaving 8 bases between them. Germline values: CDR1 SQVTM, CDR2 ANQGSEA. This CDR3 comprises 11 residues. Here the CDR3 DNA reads TGCAGCGTTGCGTGGACTACTGAAGCTTTCTTT. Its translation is CSVAWTTEAFF.

CDR3 nucleotide sequence: TGTGCCTGGAACACAGCCAACTATGGCTACACCTTC. It encodes CAWNTANYGYTF. V is TRBV30 and J is TRBJ1-2; no firm D call. CDR1 and CDR2 (germline): GTSNPN, SVGIG (reference sequence). The CDR3 is 12 residues long. V was clipped by 4 bases and J by 2 bases, with 8 bases between them.

In nucleotides, the CDR3 is TGTGCCAGCAGTGTACAGAGGGTATGGTCCTATAATTCACCCCTCCACTTT. The encoded protein is CASSVQRVWSYNSPLHF. The chain combines TRBV2 with TRBJ1-6, with D unclear. The ends were cut back, 4 bases at V and 1 base at J, with 14 bases in the middle. Germline V gene sequence: CDR1 SNHLY, CDR2 FYNNEI. The CDR3 sequence is 17 residues long. The full variable domain, with the rest looked up from reference TRBV2 and TRBJ1-6, is EPEVTQTPSHQVTQMGQEVILRCVPISNHLYFYWYRQILGQKVEFLVSFYNNEISEKSEIFDDQFSVERPDGSNFTLKIRSTKLEDSAMYFCASSVQRVWSYNSPLHFGNGTRLTVT.

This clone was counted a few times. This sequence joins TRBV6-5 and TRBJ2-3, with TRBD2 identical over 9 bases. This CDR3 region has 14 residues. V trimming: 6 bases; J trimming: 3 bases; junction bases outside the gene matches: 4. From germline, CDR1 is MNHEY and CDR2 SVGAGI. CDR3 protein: CASRRLAGTDTQYF. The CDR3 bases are TGTGCCAGCAGGCGGCTAGCGGGGACAGATACGCAGTATTTT.

CDR3 sequence: CASSTARGDTDTQYF. The CDR3 nucleotides are TGTGCCAGCAGTACGGCGCGGGGAGACACAGATACGCAGTATTTT. The rearrangement joins TRBV6-5 to TRBJ2-3; maybe TRBD2 (6 bases). CDR1 is MNHEY and CDR2 is SVGAGI in the germline V gene. V was clipped by 5 bases and J by 2 bases, with 14 bases between them. The CDR3 has 15 amino acids.

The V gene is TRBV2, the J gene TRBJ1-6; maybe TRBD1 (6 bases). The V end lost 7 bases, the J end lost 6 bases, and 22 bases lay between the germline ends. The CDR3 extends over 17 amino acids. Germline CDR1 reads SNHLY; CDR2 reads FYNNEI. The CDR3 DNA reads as TGTGCCAGCACCTTGTCCCGGGACATATTCGGTAATTCACCCCTCCACTTT. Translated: CASTLSRDIFGNSPLHF.

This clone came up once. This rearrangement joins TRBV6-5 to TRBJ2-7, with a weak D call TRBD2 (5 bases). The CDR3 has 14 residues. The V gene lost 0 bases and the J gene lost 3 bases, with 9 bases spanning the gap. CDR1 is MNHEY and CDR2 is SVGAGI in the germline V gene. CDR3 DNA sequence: TGTGCCAGCAGTTACTCGTCTAGCCACTACGAGCAGTACTTC. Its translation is CASSYSSSHYEQYF.

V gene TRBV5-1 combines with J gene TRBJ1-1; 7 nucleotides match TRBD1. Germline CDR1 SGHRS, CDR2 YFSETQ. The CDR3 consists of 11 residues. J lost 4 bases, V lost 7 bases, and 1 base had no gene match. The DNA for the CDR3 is TGCGCCAGCCAGGGGGTCACTGAAGCTTTCTTT. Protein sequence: CASQGVTEAFF.

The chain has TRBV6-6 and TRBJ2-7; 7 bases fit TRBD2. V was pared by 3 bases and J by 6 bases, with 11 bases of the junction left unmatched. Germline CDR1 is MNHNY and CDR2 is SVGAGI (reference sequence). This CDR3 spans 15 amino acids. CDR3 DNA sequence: TGTGCCAGCAGTTATACGGGGCGGGGGAAGGGCGAGCAGTACTTC. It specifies CASSYTGRGKGEQYF.

DNA of the CDR3: TGTGCCAGCAGTTATATGGGAGAGAATGAAAAACTGTTTTTT. As protein: CASSYMGENEKLFF. The V gene is TRBV6-6, the J gene TRBJ1-4; no definite D call. V lost 3 bases, J lost 5 bases, and 10 bases lay in between. Germline values: CDR1 MNHNY, CDR2 SVGAGI (reference sequence). This CDR3 has 14 amino acids.

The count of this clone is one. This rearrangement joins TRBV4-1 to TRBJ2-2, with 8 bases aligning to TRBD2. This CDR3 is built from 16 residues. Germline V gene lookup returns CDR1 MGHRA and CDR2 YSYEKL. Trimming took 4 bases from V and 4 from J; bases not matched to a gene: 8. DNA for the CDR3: TGCGCCAGCAGCCGCGGGCCCGGGACTAGCACCGGGGAGCTGTTTTTT. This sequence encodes CASSRGPGTSTGELFF.

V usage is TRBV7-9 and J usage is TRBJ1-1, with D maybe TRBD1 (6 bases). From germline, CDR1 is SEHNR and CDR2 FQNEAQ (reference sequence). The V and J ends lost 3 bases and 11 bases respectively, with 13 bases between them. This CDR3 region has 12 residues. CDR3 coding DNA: TGTGCCAGCAGCTTTAATGGGGGGGCGGCTTTCTTT. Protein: CASSFNGGAAFF.

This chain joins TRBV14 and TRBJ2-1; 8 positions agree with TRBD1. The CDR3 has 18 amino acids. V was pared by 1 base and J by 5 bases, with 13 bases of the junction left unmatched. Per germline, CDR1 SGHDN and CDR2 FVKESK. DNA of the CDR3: TGTGCCAGCAGCCAAGGCTTCAGGGGGCGATTCGAAAACAATGAGCAGTTCTTC. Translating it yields CASSQGFRGRFENNEQFF.